Each of the 24 T cell receptor beta chains below was sequenced from the same sample in a study of T-cell memory formation after mild COVID-19. A single record per CDR3 protein comes from TCRdb applying MiXCR to the 5' RACE reads. The sample shows approximately 300,000 distinct CDR3 sequences, 15% to 20% of them seen only once. The sequenced material came from PBMCs or a T cell subset sorted from them (not recorded which). These receptors all come from a man younger than 35 who had mild COVID-19 (a few samples of this study predate the infection). Cell type and time point are not known.

This clonotype showed up many times. The chain joins TRBV6-5 to TRBJ2-5; D ambiguous. V lost 0 bases, J lost 5 bases, and 10 bases lay in between. CDR1 MNHEY and CDR2 SVGAGI come from the germline V gene. CDR3 length: 14 residues. This chain's CDR3 is CASSYSRGSETQYF. The DNA of the CDR3 is TGTGCCAGCAGTTACTCGAGAGGTAGCGAGACCCAGTACTTC.

V and J are TRBV20-1 and TRBJ1-3; maybe TRBD1 (5 bases). In germline, CDR1 is DFQATT, CDR2 SNEGSKA (reference sequence). CDR3 length equals 13 residues. V dropped 3 bases and J dropped 7 bases, with 13 bases sitting between them. CDR3 DNA sequence: TGCAGTGCTAGGACAGACTATAGGAACACCATATATTTT. It codes for CSARTDYRNTIYF.

This chain links TRBV5-1 with TRBJ2-3; TRBD2 matches 10 bases. The length of the CDR3 is 16 residues. Trimming took 5 bases from V and 5 from J; bases not matched to a gene: 11. Germline CDR1 and CDR2: SGHRS and YFSETQ. The CDR3 coding sequence is TGCGCCAGCAGGGCCTTCAGCGGGGGGGCTGGAGATACGCAGTATTTT. Protein: CASRAFSGGAGDTQYF.

This clonotype showed up just a few times. V and J are TRBV10-1 and TRBJ2-7, with no clear D. CDR1 is WNHNN, CDR2 SYGVQD, per germline (reference sequence). Deletions cut 2 bases from V and 3 bases from J, with 8 bases between. This CDR3 has 13 amino acids. The CDR3 bases are TGCGCCAGCAGTGAGGGTACCGGCTACGAGCAGTACTTC. Its translation: CASSEGTGYEQYF.

The genes are TRBV24-1 and TRBJ2-3, with 12 bases aligning to TRBD1. Germline CDR1 KGHDR, CDR2 SFDVKD. The CDR3 runs to 14 residues. J lost 5 bases, V lost 7 bases, and 3 bases had no gene match. The CDR3 protein is CATRGQGALDTQYF. The CDR3 DNA reads as TGTGCCACCAGGGGACAGGGGGCCCTAGATACGCAGTATTTT.

This chain connects TRBV18 to TRBJ1-5; no firm D call. The V end lost 3 bases, the J end lost 4 bases, and 7 bases lay between the germline ends. CDR3 length equals 13 residues. Germline-derived CDR1 and CDR2 are KGHSH and LQKENI. The chain's CDR3 is CASSPQYNQPQHF. In DNA, the CDR3 is TGTGCCAGCTCACCTCAGTATAATCAGCCCCAGCATTTT. Combining the CDR3 with reference TRBV18 and TRBJ1-5 gives the whole variable domain NAGVMQNPRHLVRRRGQEARLRCSPMKGHSHVYWYRQLPEEGLKFMVYLQKENIIDESGMPKERFSAEFPKEGPSILRIQQVVRGDSAAYFCASSPQYNQPQHFGDGTRLSIL.

In its sample, this clonotype was seen a few times. The gene calls are TRBV7-2 and TRBJ2-2; D is tentatively TRBD1 or TRBD2 (5 bases each). The V gene lost 5 bases and the J gene lost 3 bases, with 19 bases spanning the gap. The CDR3 is 17 amino acids. Germline CDR1 reads SGHTA; CDR2 reads FQGNSA. CDR3 region: CASSPPLGLADTGELFF. The CDR3 coding sequence is TGTGCCAGCAGCCCCCCCCTGGGGCTAGCCGACACCGGGGAGCTGTTTTTT. Looking up the rest from reference TRBV7-2 and TRBJ2-2 gives the full variable domain: GAGVSQSPSNKVTEKGKDVELRCDPISGHTALYWYRQSLGQGLEFLIYFQGNSAPDKSGLPSDRFSAERTGGSVSTLTIQRTQQEDSAVYLCASSPPLGLADTGELFFGEGSRLTVL.

This clonotype was seen ten or more times. The chain has TRBV11-2 and TRBJ2-2, with a tentative D call TRBD1 (7 bases). Germline CDR1 reads SGHAT; CDR2 reads FQNNGV. Trimming removed 0 bases from V and 6 bases from J, with 8 bases in between. The CDR3 is 14 amino acids. CDR3 region: CASSLDRGAGELFF. CDR3 nucleotides: TGTGCCAGCAGCTTAGACAGGGGGGCCGGGGAGCTGTTTTTT. Variable domain in full (rest from reference TRBV11-2 and TRBJ2-2): EAGVAQSPRYKIIEKRQSVAFWCNPISGHATLYWYQQILGQGPKLLIQFQNNGVVDDSQLPKDRFSAERLKGVDSTLKIQPAKLEDSAVYLCASSLDRGAGELFFGEGSRLTVL.

This clonotype was seen only a few times. The chain recombines TRBV7-8 with TRBJ2-5, with TRBD1 matching 9 bases. CDR3 size: 16 residues. The V gene end was trimmed by 0 bases and the J gene end by 4 bases; junction bases not matched to a gene: 6. CDR1 SGHVS and CDR2 FQNEAQ come from the germline V gene. The CDR3 reads CASSLAPGQGLETQYF. In DNA form, the CDR3 reads TGTGCCAGCAGCTTAGCGCCGGGACAGGGTTTAGAGACCCAGTACTTC. Supplemented by reference TRBV7-8 and TRBJ2-5, the full variable domain reads GAGVSQSPRYKVAKRGQDVALRCDPISGHVSLFWYQQALGQGPEFLTYFQNEAQLDKSGLPSDRFFAERPEGSVSTLKIQRTQQEDSAVYLCASSLAPGQGLETQYFGPGTRLLVL.

The J gene is TRBJ2-1, the V gene TRBV4-3; 13 bases are shared with TRBD2. This CDR3 comprises 14 residues. Germline V gene data show CDR1 as LGHNA and CDR2 as YSLEER. Losses at the gene ends were 3 bases for V and 9 bases for J; bases not matched to a gene: 2. The CDR3 DNA reads TGCGCCAGCAGCCAGGGACTAGCGGGGATTGAGCAGTTCTTC. Translation: CASSQGLAGIEQFF.

This clonotype was observed a handful of times. The chain employs TRBV4-1 and TRBJ1-5; D remains ambiguous. V was cut by 1 base and J by 2 bases, with 9 bases left in between. The CDR3 loop spans 15 amino acids. The V gene's germline CDR1 is MGHRA and CDR2 YSYEKL. As DNA, the CDR3 is TGCGCCAGCAGCCAAGTGCCGGGAGGCAATCAGCCCCAGCATTTT. It translates to CASSQVPGGNQPQHF.

This chain connects TRBV9 to TRBJ2-5; 10 bases map to TRBD1. Germline V gene sequence: CDR1 SGDLS, CDR2 YYNGEE. The CDR3 covers 15 residues. J was trimmed by 3 bases and V by 3 bases; bases with no gene match: 5. CDR3 residues: CASSGQGALKETQYF. CDR3 DNA: TGTGCCAGCAGCGGACAGGGGGCACTAAAAGAGACCCAGTACTTC.

The chain combines TRBV7-6 with TRBJ1-1; D is uncertain. The CDR3 runs to 13 residues. With 5 bases removed from V and 5 bases from J, the gap between germline ends came to 12 bases. In germline, CDR1 is SGHVS, CDR2 FNYEAQ. The CDR3 DNA reads TGTGCCAGCAGCCTCTACCCGGGGACTGAAGCTTTCTTT. It codes for CASSLYPGTEAFF.

This clonotype was seen only a few times. The chain links TRBV7-8 to TRBJ2-3; 8 nucleotides align to TRBD2. The germline gives CDR1 SGHVS, CDR2 FQNEAQ. This CDR3 region has 17 residues. The junction had 14 bases not matched to a gene; V was cut back by 2 bases and J by 7 bases. In nucleotides, the CDR3 is TGTGCCAGCAGCTTATTAGCGGGGACGGGGCTCACTAATACGCAGTATTTT. As protein: CASSLLAGTGLTNTQYF.

This clonotype was seen only once. The chain joins TRBV5-1 to TRBJ1-4; D is possibly TRBD1 (5 bases). The CDR3 has 14 residues. The germline gives CDR1 SGHRS, CDR2 YFSETQ. The ends were cut back, 1 base at V and 10 bases at J, with 14 bases in the middle. CDR3 DNA: TGCGCCAGCAGCTTGAACCCGGGAACAGGAAAACTGTTTTTT. This gives the protein CASSLNPGTGKLFF.

This clonotype was detected only a few times. V gene TRBV7-2 combines with J gene TRBJ2-3; TRBD2 matches at 13 bases. This CDR3 has 17 amino acids. Germline V gene sequence: CDR1 SGHTA, CDR2 FQGNSA. Trimming took 5 bases from V and 2 from J; bases not matched to a gene: 7. The CDR3 bases are TGTGCCAGCAGCCCCGCCGGGACTAGCGGGGACACAGATACGCAGTATTTT. Protein sequence: CASSPAGTSGDTDTQYF.

This clonotype was seen more than once but under ten times. The chain couples TRBV7-2 to TRBJ1-5, with D maybe TRBD1 (6 bases). V was trimmed by 1 base and J by 7 bases, leaving 17 bases between them. The CDR3 length is 16 residues. Germline V lookup: CDR1 SGHTA, CDR2 FQGNSA. DNA of the CDR3: TGTGCCAGCAGCTTAGGCGTGGGGGGGGCAGGACAGCCCCAGCATTTT. Its protein is CASSLGVGGAGQPQHF. The entire variable domain, with the rest obtained from reference TRBV7-2 and TRBJ1-5, is as follows: GAGVSQSPSNKVTEKGKDVELRCDPISGHTALYWYRQSLGQGLEFLIYFQGNSAPDKSGLPSDRFSAERTGGSVSTLTIQRTQQEDSAVYLCASSLGVGGAGQPQHFGDGTRLSIL.

A few counts support this clonotype. The chain carries TRBV6-5 and TRBJ2-5; 7 bases are a match to TRBD1. V shed 6 bases, J shed 0 bases, and the junction held 7 bases outside the gene matches. There are 15 residues in the CDR3. Germline lookup yields CDR1 MNHEY and CDR2 SVGAGI. CDR3 coding DNA: TGTGCCAGCAGGGACGACGACAGGGACCAAGAGACCCAGTACTTC. Translated: CASRDDDRDQETQYF.

The chain uses TRBV20-1 and TRBJ1-1; the D is unclear. Per germline, CDR1 DFQATT and CDR2 SNEGSKA (reference sequence). The CDR3 has 12 residues. Trimming took 7 bases from V and 1 from J, leaving 10 bases between them. The CDR3 sequence: CSVRAANTEAFF. In nucleotides, the CDR3 is TGCAGTGTACGGGCGGCGAACACTGAAGCTTTCTTT.

The chain is built from TRBV7-2 and TRBJ2-7; TRBD2 agrees at 10 bases. The CDR3 sequence is 15 residues long. The germline V gene has CDR1 SGHTA and CDR2 FQGNSA. The junction had 8 bases not matched to a gene; V was cut back by 4 bases and J by 5 bases. CDR3 amino acids: CASSSDPAGGNEQYF. In nucleotides, the CDR3 is TGTGCCAGCAGCTCAGACCCAGCGGGGGGGAACGAGCAGTACTTC.

This chain connects TRBV20-1 to TRBJ1-5, with a possible D match to TRBD1 (5 bases). Trimming removed 5 bases at V and 0 bases at J, with 14 bases between. CDR3 size: 15 residues. Germline V gives CDR1 DFQATT, CDR2 SNEGSKA (reference sequence). CDR3 residues: CSAPQGAYSNQPQHF. Here the CDR3 DNA reads TGCAGTGCTCCTCAAGGGGCGTATAGCAATCAGCCCCAGCATTTT.

This clonotype was detected only a few times. This chain joins TRBV20-1 and TRBJ1-2; D is possibly TRBD1 (5 bases). Germline CDR1 and CDR2: DFQATT and SNEGSKA (reference sequence). The CDR3 totals 13 residues. V gave up 4 bases and J gave up 1 base, with 10 bases separating them. The CDR3 region has the DNA TGCAGTGCTACCCCCGACAGTAACTATGGCTACACCTTC. Its translation is CSATPDSNYGYTF.

In its sample, this clonotype was seen many times. The chain couples TRBV7-6 to TRBJ1-1; TRBD1 is a possible D gene (5 bases). The CDR3 has 12 residues. The V and J ends lost 4 bases and 5 bases respectively, with 8 bases between them. The germline V gene encodes CDR1 SGHVS and CDR2 FNYEAQ. CDR3 loop: CASSSSGTEAFF. CDR3 bases: TGTGCCAGCAGCTCGTCAGGGACTGAAGCTTTCTTT.

CDR3 in DNA: TGCAGTGCTAGAGAGGGGTACTTTATAATGAACACTGAAGCTTTCTTT. Translation: CSAREGYFIMNTEAFF. The rearrangement joins TRBV20-1 to TRBJ1-1; no firm D call. CDR1 and CDR2 (germline): DFQATT, SNEGSKA (reference sequence). V was trimmed by 0 bases and J by 0 bases, leaving 14 bases between them. CDR3 size: 16 residues.